This T cell receptor beta chain was sequenced for a study of cytomegalovirus exposure and HLA in healthy donors. The CDR3 extends over 13 amino acids. With V trimmed by 5 bases and J by 7 bases, 6 bases remained unmatched. Germline V gene data show CDR1 as MNHEY and CDR2 as SMNVEV (reference sequence). PCR employed 60 Vbeta and 13 Jbeta primers. The method was immunoSEQ multiplex PCR; TCRdb's version includes in-frame clones alone and lacks a portion of them. The sample records 95,000 to 110,000 clones, around three quarters being singletons. The sample consisted of PBMCs. This clonotype originated in a male donor in good health and CMV-seronegative. The chain uses TRBV27 and TRBJ1-2; 8 bases match TRBD1. DNA of the CDR3: TGTGCCAGCAGTCCCTGGACAGGGTTTGGCTACACCTTC. Amino acids: CASSPWTGFGYTF.